The 7 T cell receptor beta chains in this list originate from one sample, sequenced in a study of T cell changes during pregnancy in multiple sclerosis. Assay: immunoSEQ multiplex PCR; the TCRdb copy retains only in-frame clones and omits some. The sample comprises 40,000 to 55,000 clones, 85% to 95% of which are singletons, and around 0.52% rests with the top ten. The sample consisted of CD4+ T cells from peripheral blood mononuclear cells, taken in the third trimester of pregnancy. These receptors all stem from a female donor with multiple sclerosis, enrolled in a pregnancy study.

The chain has TRBV28 and TRBJ2-1; 13 nucleotides match TRBD2. This CDR3 spans 15 amino acids. Germline assignment: CDR1 MDHEN and CDR2 SYDVKM. Trimming took 7 bases from V and 6 from J; bases not matched to a gene: 6. CDR3 nucleotide sequence: TGTGCCAGCACCCTGCGGACTAGCGGGGGCAATGAGCAGTTCTTC. Translation: CASTLRTSGGNEQFF. Using reference TRBV28 and TRBJ2-1 for the parts outside the CDR3, the full variable domain is DVKVTQSSRYLVKRTGEKVFLECVQDMDHENMFWYRQDPGLGLRLIYFSYDVKMKEKGDIPEGYSVSREKKERFSLILESASTNQTSMYLCASTLRTSGGNEQFFGPGTRLTVL.

The gene calls are TRBV7-8 and TRBJ2-5; 9 bases fit TRBD1. The CDR3 loop spans 16 amino acids. Trimming removed 5 bases from V and 4 bases from J; junction bases left unmatched: 11. Germline-derived CDR1 and CDR2 are SGHVS and FQNEAQ. The CDR3 sequence: CASSASGTGWRETQYF. CDR3 sequence (DNA): TGTGCCAGCAGCGCATCCGGGACAGGGTGGAGAGAGACCCAGTACTTC.

This chain uses TRBV10-3 with TRBJ2-7; D gene unclear. Trimming cost V 2 bases and J 0 bases, with 14 bases left between them. Per the germline V gene, CDR1 is ENHRY and CDR2 is SYGVKD. This CDR3 is 16 amino acids long. The CDR3 DNA reads TGTGCCATCAGTGAGCCCACCGACTGGTCCTCCTACGAGCAGTACTTC. It is translated as CAISEPTDWSSYEQYF.

The sample holds one count of this clone. The gene calls are TRBV5-1 and TRBJ2-7, with a possible D match to TRBD1 (5 bases). With 0 bases removed from V and 2 bases from J, the gap between germline ends came to 9 bases. Germline V lookup: CDR1 SGHRS, CDR2 YFSETQ. This CDR3 has 14 amino acids. The CDR3 coding sequence is TGCGCCAGCAGCTTGGCTGCAGGGACCTACGAGCAGTACTTC. It specifies CASSLAAGTYEQYF.

The chain has TRBV10-3 and TRBJ1-1, with D maybe TRBD1 (6 bases). The germline gives CDR1 ENHRY, CDR2 SYGVKD. The CDR3 totals 15 residues. The germline V and J ends were trimmed by 2 bases and 5 bases, with 15 bases remaining between them. The CDR3 bases are TGTGCCATCAGTGAGATTTCGGGGGGCCGTACTGAAGCTTTCTTT. This codes for CAISEISGGRTEAFF.

The rearrangement joins TRBV5-1 to TRBJ1-5; the match to TRBD1 covers 10 bases. Germline V gene sequence: CDR1 SGHRS, CDR2 YFSETQ. With 4 bases clipped from V and 2 bases from J, the junction kept 6 bases outside the gene matches. CDR3 length: 16 amino acids. CDR3 DNA sequence: TGCGCCAGCAGCCCGGGCGGGACAGGGGGCAATCAGCCCCAGCATTTT. Its translation: CASSPGGTGGNQPQHF.

V and J are TRBV7-3 and TRBJ1-6, with D tentatively TRBD1 (5 bases). CDR3 length equals 14 residues. Germline CDR1 reads SGHTA; CDR2 reads FQGTGA. Between the trimmed V and J ends, which lost 5 bases and 7 bases, there was a span of 12 bases. The CDR3 loop is CASSLGQNNSPLHF. The DNA for the CDR3 is TGTGCCAGCAGCCTTGGACAAAACAATTCACCCCTCCACTTT. The variable domain in full, with the rest retrieved from reference TRBV7-3 and TRBJ1-6, is GAGVSQTPSNKVTEKGKYVELRCDPISGHTALYWYRQSLGQGPEFLIYFQGTGAADDSGLPNDRFFAVRPEGSVSTLKIQRTERGDSAVYLCASSLGQNNSPLHFGNGTRLTVT.